The 18 T cell receptor beta chains in this list originate from one sample, sequenced in a study of blood T cell repertoires in COVID-19. The protocol was immunoSEQ multiplex PCR, while the TCRdb copy is restricted to in-frame clones and leaves out a portion. In the table there are 150,000 to 200,000 clones, around 90% of which are singletons. The source material was PBMCs or T cells enriched from blood (not recorded which). These receptors all stem from a woman in her late teens or twenties who had recovered from COVID-19.

The rearrangement uses TRBV6-1 and TRBJ2-3; D may be TRBD2 (6 bases). The CDR3 runs 16 residues. Germline lookup yields CDR1 MNHNS and CDR2 SASEGT. The germline V and J ends were trimmed by 1 base and 3 bases, with 14 bases remaining between them. The CDR3 nucleotides read TGTGCCAGCAGTGAAGGGGCGGGACTTGGTACAGATACGCAGTATTTT. As protein: CASSEGAGLGTDTQYF.

The rearrangement joins TRBV11-3 to TRBJ2-1, with 7 positions matching TRBD2. CDR1 and CDR2 (germline): SGHNT, YENEEA. The CDR3 extends over 11 amino acids. With V trimmed by 5 bases and J by 10 bases, 2 bases remained unmatched. Here the CDR3 DNA reads TGTGCCAGCAGCCCCGGGGGGGAGCAGTTCTTC. This sequence encodes CASSPGGEQFF.

The V and J genes are TRBV7-7 and TRBJ2-2; 7 nucleotides match TRBD2. The CDR3 is 14 residues long. The germline CDR1 and CDR2 sequences are SSHAT and FNYEAQ (reference sequence). The CDR3 coding sequence is TGTGCTAGTTCCGCGGGAGCCTTTGCCGGGGAGCTGTTTTTT. This translates into CASSAGAFAGELFF.

The V call is TRBV29-1, the J call TRBJ1-1, with D uncertain. This CDR3 contains 16 residues. Germline V gives CDR1 SQVTM, CDR2 ANQGSEA. V was shortened by 1 base and J by 1 base, with 16 bases between the two germline ends. CDR3 coding DNA: TGCAGCGTTGAAGGAGAGGTCAGCGAGCCGAACACTGAAGCTTTCTTT. It translates to CSVEGEVSEPNTEAFF.

J is TRBJ2-3 and V is TRBV5-1; 7 bases fit TRBD2. J lost 2 bases, V lost 4 bases, and 10 bases had no gene match. The CDR3 extends over 16 amino acids. From germline, CDR1 is SGHRS and CDR2 YFSETQ. CDR3 DNA sequence: TGCGCCAGCAGCCCCGGCAGGGAGGGAAACACAGATACGCAGTATTTT. This translates into CASSPGREGNTDTQYF.

This clone was seen once. The V call is TRBV2, the J call TRBJ2-1; possible D gene TRBD2, 7 bases. The CDR3 totals 16 residues. Deletions cut 8 bases from V and 4 bases from J, with 21 bases between. Germline values: CDR1 SNHLY, CDR2 FYNNEI. As DNA, the CDR3 is TGTGCCAGCGGTCGGGGGGCCCCAACGTTGTACAATGAGCAGTTCTTC. Its protein product is CASGRGAPTLYNEQFF.

The chain combines TRBV10-3 with TRBJ2-7; 12 nucleotides line up with TRBD1. The CDR3 is 16 amino acids. Germline loops: CDR1 ENHRY, CDR2 SYGVKD. Trimming took 1 base from V and 7 from J; bases not matched to a gene: 8. The CDR3 reads CAISEFGDRGLREQYF. CDR3 DNA sequence: TGTGCCATCAGTGAGTTCGGGGACAGGGGGCTCCGGGAGCAGTACTTC.

The V gene is TRBV28, the J gene TRBJ1-4; TRBD1 agrees at 7 bases. The junction had 9 bases not matched to a gene; V was cut back by 6 bases and J by 11 bases. This CDR3 has 13 amino acids. Germline V gives CDR1 MDHEN, CDR2 SYDVKM. CDR3 loop: CASSSPGQDKLFF. Written as DNA, the CDR3 is TGTGCCAGCAGCTCCCCCGGACAGGATAAACTGTTTTTT.

V usage is TRBV4-1 and J usage is TRBJ2-4; 7 nucleotides line up with TRBD2. The length of the CDR3 is 13 residues. V shed 1 base and J 9 bases; nucleotides not matched to a gene: 3. CDR1 and CDR2 (germline): MGHRA, YSYEKL. The CDR3 sequence is CASSQGGGVIQYF. The CDR3 DNA sequence: TGCGCCAGCAGCCAAGGGGGGGGAGTCATTCAGTACTTC.

This chain uses TRBV6-5 with TRBJ1-2, with TRBD1 matching over 7 bases. The germline CDR1 and CDR2 sequences are MNHEY and SVGAGI. This CDR3 is 15 amino acids long. Losses at the gene ends were 2 bases for V and 6 bases for J; bases not matched to a gene: 9. CDR3 region: CASSYRGQDRNGYTF. CDR3 nucleotide sequence: TGTGCCAGCAGTTACCGAGGACAGGACAGGAATGGCTACACCTTC.

A note on this clone: The junction shows a germline mismatch at one end, possibly a read error. The chain carries TRBV5-8 and TRBJ1-5; 7 nucleotides align to TRBD1. The CDR3 extends over 17 amino acids. From germline, CDR1 is SGHTS and CDR2 YDEGEE. The CDR3 DNA follows: TGTGCCAACAGCCCGGGACAGCGAATTGGGACCAATCAGCCCCAGCATTTT. This sequence encodes CANSPGQRIGTNQPQHF.

J is TRBJ2-5 and V is TRBV7-2; D call uncertain. The CDR3 is 12 residues long. The germline V and J ends were trimmed by 5 bases and 2 bases, with 6 bases remaining between them. Per the germline V gene, CDR1 is SGHTA and CDR2 is FQGNSA. The CDR3 nucleotides are TGTGCCAGCAGCCCTAATCAAGAGACCCAGTACTTC. Translating it yields CASSPNQETQYF.

The chain has TRBV7-3 and TRBJ2-2; TRBD1 might be the D (5 bases). V shed 6 bases and J shed 7 bases, with 9 bases lying between them. The CDR3 is made up of 12 amino acids. Germline lookup yields CDR1 SGHTA and CDR2 FQGTGA. The CDR3 region has the DNA TGTGCCAGCAGTGAGCAGGGCGGGGAGCTGTTTTTT. Translated: CASSEQGGELFF.

The chain uses TRBV12-3 or TRBV12-4 and TRBJ2-1; D is undetermined. The CDR3 covers 13 residues. The germline V and J ends were trimmed by 4 bases and 10 bases, with 14 bases remaining between them. The DNA for the CDR3 is TGTGCCAGCAGTTCCGACACCAAAAACGAGCAGTTCTTC. It translates to CASSSDTKNEQFF.

This clone has only a few counts. The chain is built from TRBV11-2 and TRBJ2-3; possible D gene TRBD2, 5 bases. V lost 3 bases to trimming and J lost 6 bases, with 16 bases between them. The germline V gene encodes CDR1 SGHAT and CDR2 FQNNGV. This CDR3 comprises 15 residues. The CDR3 here is CASSFSSGGPDTQYF. The CDR3, as DNA: TGTGCCAGCAGCTTTAGTTCCGGAGGACCCGATACGCAGTATTTT.

The rearrangement joins TRBV11-3 to TRBJ1-1; D is uncertain. Trimming took 5 bases from V and 0 from J, leaving 7 bases between them. Germline V gene sequence: CDR1 SGHNT, CDR2 YENEEA. This CDR3 region has 13 residues. The CDR3 reads CASSQNMNTEAFF. CDR3 DNA: TGTGCCAGCAGCCAGAACATGAACACTGAAGCTTTCTTT.

Here the CDR3 DNA reads TGTGCCAGTACTCGGGACAGGGGAGGCACCGGGGAGCTGTTTTTT. Its translation: CASTRDRGGTGELFF. This chain joins TRBV19 and TRBJ2-2; 10 nucleotides agree with TRBD1. Germline CDR1 LNHDA, CDR2 SQIVND (reference sequence). V shed 7 bases, J shed 4 bases, and the junction held 6 bases outside the gene matches. The length of the CDR3 is 15 residues.

The chain has TRBV5-6 and TRBJ2-3, with no clear D. CDR1 and CDR2 (germline): SGHDT, YYEEEE. Trimming pared 1 base from V and 2 bases from J, leaving 11 bases between. This CDR3 has 15 amino acids. CDR3 loop: CASSLRRAYTDTQYF. DNA of the CDR3: TGTGCCAGCAGCTTGCGCCGCGCCTACACAGATACGCAGTATTTT.